A single sample gave rise to the 2 T cell receptor beta chains below, sequenced in a study of long-term antiretroviral therapy in people with HIV (dated by TCRdb to about 2022). The immunoSEQ hsTCRB v3.0 assay was used at survey level resolution to sequence the TRB variable region. TCRdb took this table from immuneACCESS and kept in-frame rearrangements with V and J called. Such tables lack part of the clones; where checked against another copy, unresolved V genes explain under half of the gap, and the rest is unexplained. This sample comprises under 20,000 clones, 78% of them detected only once. Together, the top ten hold roughly an eighth of the sample. Sequences were derived from unsorted PBMCs, sampled 0.3 years after starting antiretroviral therapy. These receptors all stem from a woman aged 45-59 years with HIV.

This chain links TRBV6-4 with TRBJ2-1; possibly TRBD2 for D (5 bases). V was trimmed by 6 bases and J by 6 bases, leaving 18 bases between them. This CDR3 spans 15 amino acids. Germline-derived CDR1 and CDR2 are MRHNA and SNTAGT. As DNA, the CDR3 is TGTGCCAGCAGCCCCGGACTTAGCCCCTCCAATGAGCAGTTCTTC. Translated: CASSPGLSPSNEQFF.

The CDR3 spells CASSNYGYTF. The CDR3 nucleotides are TGTGCCAGCAGTAACTATGGCTACACCTTC. The V gene is TRBV2, the J gene TRBJ1-2, with D unclear. The germline V gene encodes CDR1 SNHLY and CDR2 FYNNEI. CDR3 size: 10 residues. Trimming removed 5 bases at V and 2 bases at J, with 0 bases between.